What follows are 13 T cell receptor beta chains derived from one specimen sequenced in a study of T cells in Graves' hyperthyroidism and ophthalmopathy. TCR beta CDR3 region amplification was performed from RNA transcripts. Carried out on the TCR CDR3, a first-round RT-PCR used the HTBI primer set. TCRdb passed the multiplex PCR reads through MiXCR, listing each CDR3 protein once. The sample consists of 300,000 to 450,000 distinct CDR3 sequences, approximately 18% of them appearing once. Sequencing used blood. These receptors all come from a man aged 18 to 30 with Graves' ophthalmopathy.

This chain links TRBV7-9 with TRBJ1-1, with a weak D call TRBD1 (5 bases). CDR1 SEHNR and CDR2 FQNEAQ come from the germline V gene (reference sequence). The CDR3 extends over 16 amino acids. Trimming removed 1 base at V and 1 base at J, with 13 bases between. The CDR3 spells CASSLDDWGGNTEAFF. The CDR3 nucleotides are TGTGCCAGCAGCTTAGATGATTGGGGGGGGAACACTGAAGCTTTCTTT.

A remark on this clonotype: Being one base from a much bigger clone, this may be a read error. The chain combines TRBV11-2 with TRBJ2-7, with 9 positions matching TRBD2. V was pared by 5 bases and J by 2 bases, with 7 bases of the junction left unmatched. Germline-derived CDR1 and CDR2 are SGHAT and FQNNGV. This CDR3 is built from 15 residues. CDR3 sequence (DNA): TGTGCCAGCAGCCCGAAGACTAGCGGCCCCTACGAGCAGTACTTC. Translated: CASSPKTSGPYEQYF.

This clonotype was observed a few times. The chain links TRBV12-3 or TRBV12-4 to TRBJ1-5; a weak D match, TRBD1 (6 bases). Trimming removed 4 bases from V and 7 bases from J, with 14 bases in between. CDR3 length: 14 residues. The CDR3 bases are TGTGCCAGCAGTTACGCGGGGGGGCGGCAGCCCCAGCATTTT. Its protein product is CASSYAGGRQPQHF.

V gene TRBV5-6 combines with J gene TRBJ2-5; D is unclear. From germline, CDR1 is SGHDT and CDR2 YYEEEE. The length of the CDR3 is 13 residues. V was clipped by 1 base and J by 3 bases, with 7 bases between them. The CDR3 DNA reads as TGTGCCAGCAGCTTGCCCCGGGAAGAGACCCAGTACTTC. This encodes CASSLPREETQYF.

CDR3 protein: CASSQDLGGRQGEYF. The CDR3 DNA reads as TGTGCCAGCAGCCAAGATCTTGGCGGGAGACAGGGGGAGTACTTC. V gene TRBV3-1 combines with J gene TRBJ2-5, with 9 bases matching TRBD1. Germline CDR1 LGHDT, CDR2 YNNKEL (reference sequence). This CDR3 spans 15 amino acids. After removal of 0 bases from V and 12 bases from J, the junction contained 11 bases not matched to a gene.

This clonotype was found many times. This chain connects TRBV11-2 to TRBJ2-5; 10 nucleotides match TRBD2. Germline loops: CDR1 SGHAT, CDR2 FQNNGV. V trimming: 5 bases; J trimming: 1 base; junction bases outside the gene matches: 10. This CDR3 contains 17 residues. This CDR3 is CASSAHPGLAPQETQYF. The CDR3 bases are TGTGCCAGCAGCGCCCACCCGGGACTAGCGCCCCAAGAGACCCAGTACTTC.

In its sample, this clonotype was seen many times. The CDR3 sequence is CATSDGGGVEKLFF. CDR3 bases: TGTGCCACCAGTGATGGAGGCGGTGTCGAAAAACTGTTTTTT. V and J are TRBV24-1 and TRBJ1-4; no firm D call. Germline-derived CDR1 and CDR2 are KGHDR and SFDVKD. This CDR3 is 14 amino acids long. V shed 3 bases and J shed 8 bases, with 12 bases lying between them.

This clonotype was detected a few times. This chain links TRBV5-1 with TRBJ2-1, with TRBD1 matching 10 bases. Germline V lookup: CDR1 SGHRS, CDR2 YFSETQ. CDR3 length: 16 residues. V lost 0 bases and J lost 8; bases outside the gene matches: 8. The CDR3 DNA is TGCGCCAGCAGCTTGGGACAGGGGGCGAGAGCGGATGAGCAGTTCTTC. This sequence encodes CASSLGQGARADEQFF.

This clonotype came up many times. The chain employs TRBV2 and TRBJ2-1, with unresolved D. The CDR3 runs to 14 residues. Germline lookup yields CDR1 SNHLY and CDR2 FYNNEI. Trimming left V 5 bases short and J 7 bases short, with 15 bases between. CDR3 sequence reads: CASSRTPALNEQFF. CDR3 in DNA: TGTGCCAGCAGTCGAACCCCTGCGTTGAATGAGCAGTTCTTC. Together with reference TRBV2 and TRBJ2-1, the CDR3 gives the full variable domain: EPEVTQTPSHQVTQMGQEVILRCVPISNHLYFYWYRQILGQKVEFLVSFYNNEISEKSEIFDDQFSVERPDGSNFTLKIRSTKLEDSAMYFCASSRTPALNEQFFGPGTRLTVL.

This clonotype was observed many times. The chain links TRBV3-1 to TRBJ2-2; 7 bases fit TRBD1. The CDR3 runs to 16 residues. The V gene end was trimmed by 0 bases and the J gene end by 3 bases; junction bases not matched to a gene: 4. Germline CDR1 LGHDT, CDR2 YNNKEL (reference sequence). The CDR3 DNA follows: TGTGCCAGCAGCCAAGAGAGGGGGCAGGACACCGGGGAGCTGTTTTTT. Encoded protein: CASSQERGQDTGELFF.

This clonotype was seen a handful of times. The chain has TRBV6-1 and TRBJ2-1; 12 bases map to TRBD1. CDR1 is MNHNS and CDR2 is SASEGT in the germline V gene. CDR3 length: 16 amino acids. With 2 bases clipped from V and 9 bases from J, the junction kept 8 bases outside the gene matches. CDR3 coding DNA: TGTGCCAGCAGTGAAAGGGGACAGGGGGCCTTGAGTGAGCAGTTCTTC. Translation: CASSERGQGALSEQFF.

This clonotype was seen at least ten times. CDR3 loop: CASSPSDTDTQYF. The CDR3 DNA sequence: TGTGCCAGCAGCCCGTCAGACACAGATACGCAGTATTTT. The chain has TRBV28 and TRBJ2-3; D not resolved. The germline V gene encodes CDR1 MDHEN and CDR2 SYDVKM. CDR3 length: 13 residues. With 6 bases removed from V and 2 bases from J, the gap between germline ends came to 9 bases.

This clonotype was counted many times. The chain recombines TRBV7-6 with TRBJ2-7, with 9 bases that match TRBD1. Germline CDR1 SGHVS, CDR2 FNYEAQ. This CDR3 spans 17 amino acids. The trim removed 1 base at V and 1 base at J, leaving 8 bases unmatched. This CDR3 is CASSLGPGQGGSYEQYF. The CDR3 region has the DNA TGTGCCAGCAGCTTAGGCCCGGGACAGGGAGGGTCCTACGAGCAGTACTTC. The full variable domain, in which reference TRBV7-6 and TRBJ2-7 provide the parts outside the CDR3, is GAGVSQSPRYKVTKRGQDVALRCDPISGHVSLYWYRQALGQGPEFLTYFNYEAQQDKSGLPNDRFSAERPEGSISTLTIQRTEQRDSAMYRCASSLGPGQGGSYEQYFGPGTRLTVT.